This T cell receptor (beta chain) appears in the sequencing data of a study of T cell responses to AZD1222 COVID-19 vaccine. Study in general: Recipients boosted at about 4 weeks or about 12 weeks are pooled.

With 5 bases removed from V and 1 base from J, the gap between germline ends came to 14 bases. This CDR3 has 15 amino acids. Germline-derived CDR1 and CDR2 are SGHTA and FQGNSA. Clones were read by immunoSEQ multiplex PCR, and TCRdb kept only the in-frame ones, dropping some. Of roughly 140,000 clones listed, approximately 90% are singletons. The study's findings and limits: Clonal diversity may have been underestimated, and the donors were mostly white British, with more females than males. Nearly half of spike-specific TCRs reportedly target variant regions that are unmutated in the B.1.351 and B.1.1.7 variants. Among vaccine-associated CD4 TCRs, coverage spanned spike, with dominance at 160-218 and 743-854.

Regarding this clone: Its cognate antigen is unknown.

The sequence came from an adult in good health. This sample comprised peripheral blood, obtained on day 0 of AZD1222 vaccination. The chain uses TRBV7-2 and TRBJ1-1; unclear D gene. CDR3 in DNA: TGTGCCAGCAGCGCGTCCCCGAGGAAGAACACTGAAGCTTTCTTT. It is translated as CASSASPRKNTEAFF.